Following are 26 T cell receptor beta chains from one sample sequenced in a study of T cells after yellow fever vaccination. TCRdb reanalysed the 5' RACE reads using MiXCR and keeps one entry per CDR3 protein. The sample comprises roughly 150,000 distinct CDR3 sequences, 7.7% of which are singletons, and approximately 0.78% rests with the top ten. This material consisted of CD4+ T cells sorted from PBMCs, taken 5 days after the yellow fever booster vaccination. The source of these receptors is a man between 25 and 39 years old who received the YFV17D yellow fever vaccine.

This clonotype was recorded at least ten times. This rearrangement joins TRBV5-1 to TRBJ1-5; D is unclear. The CDR3 runs 13 residues. Germline V gene lookup returns CDR1 SGHRS and CDR2 YFSETQ. The V gene lost 2 bases and the J gene lost 5 bases, with 8 bases spanning the gap. The CDR3: CASSFTTDQPQHF. In nucleotides, the CDR3 is TGCGCCAGCAGCTTCACAACGGATCAGCCCCAGCATTTT.

The DNA of the CDR3 is TGTGCCTCCTCTGGGGGGATCGGGACCCAGTACTTC. It yields the protein CASSGGIGTQYF. V usage is TRBV30 and J usage is TRBJ2-5, with D tentatively TRBD2 (6 bases). Germline loops: CDR1 GTSNPN, CDR2 SVGIG (reference sequence). V shed 7 bases and J shed 7 bases, with 16 bases lying between them. The CDR3 spans 12 residues.

This clonotype has a count of ten or more. The chain recombines TRBV25-1 with TRBJ1-2; TRBD1 matches 11 bases. The CDR3 extends over 15 amino acids. Germline CDR1 is MGHDK and CDR2 is SYGVNS. The V gene end was trimmed by 1 base and the J gene end by 4 bases; junction bases not matched to a gene: 2. The CDR3 reads CASSEFGTGGYGYTF. CDR3 DNA sequence: TGTGCCAGCAGTGAATTCGGGACAGGGGGCTATGGCTACACCTTC.

The chain links TRBV5-1 to TRBJ1-4, with 10 bases aligning to TRBD1. The V gene end was trimmed by 4 bases and the J gene end by 0 bases; junction bases not matched to a gene: 9. The CDR3 runs 18 residues. Per the germline V gene, CDR1 is SGHRS and CDR2 is YFSETQ. The CDR3 DNA reads as TGCGCCAGCAGCCCCCGGACAGGGGGACTCACAACTAATGAAAAACTGTTTTTT. Amino acid sequence: CASSPRTGGLTTNEKLFF.

This clonotype was seen many times. The rearrangement uses TRBV5-1 and TRBJ2-1; the D is unclear. V was cut by 4 bases and J by 8 bases, with 13 bases left in between. The CDR3 has 13 residues. In germline, CDR1 is SGHRS, CDR2 YFSETQ. CDR3 nucleotide sequence: TGCGCCAGCAGCACAGCGCCATTTGATGAGCAGTTCTTC. This gives the protein CASSTAPFDEQFF.

The table lists this clonotype with many counts. The J gene is TRBJ1-1, the V gene TRBV20-1; unclear D gene. Germline V gene data show CDR1 as DFQATT and CDR2 as SNEGSKA (reference sequence). This CDR3 comprises 12 residues. V was pared by 6 bases and J by 4 bases, with 12 bases between. The CDR3 here is CSALIGVTEAFF. CDR3 coding DNA: TGCAGTGCCCTCATCGGGGTCACTGAAGCTTTCTTT.

This clonotype was seen many times. The rearrangement links TRBV6-6 to TRBJ2-1, with D perhaps TRBD2 (5 bases). In germline, CDR1 is MNHNY, CDR2 SVGAGI (reference sequence). The CDR3 consists of 11 residues. V lost 2 bases and J 12 bases, leaving 8 bases between the germline ends. This chain's CDR3 is CASSYRDLQFF. DNA for the CDR3: TGTGCCAGCAGTTACCGGGATCTGCAGTTCTTC.

This clonotype occurred many times. The chain combines TRBV15 with TRBJ2-7, with 7 positions matching TRBD1. Germline CDR1 LNHNV, CDR2 YYDKDF (reference sequence). V was pared by 4 bases and J by 6 bases, with 9 bases of the junction left unmatched. The length of the CDR3 is 14 residues. The CDR3, as DNA: TGTGCCACCAGCAACCCCAGGGGGTTAGGCGAGCAGTACTTC. It codes for CATSNPRGLGEQYF. Looking up the rest from reference TRBV15 and TRBJ2-7 gives the full variable domain: DAMVIQNPRYQVTQFGKPVTLSCSQTLNHNVMYWYQQKSSQAPKLLFHYYDKDFNNEADTPDNFQSRRPNTSFCFLDIRSPGLGDTAMYLCATSNPRGLGEQYFGPGTRLTVT.

The V and J genes are TRBV5-1 and TRBJ1-4; D not certain. V lost 2 bases, J lost 3 bases, and 14 bases lay in between. The V gene's germline CDR1 is SGHRS and CDR2 YFSETQ. The CDR3 length is 16 residues. CDR3 nucleotides: TGCGCCAGCAGCTTAGGCCCTACAGTACCTAATGAAAAACTGTTTTTT. Residues: CASSLGPTVPNEKLFF.

This clonotype was counted ten times or more. Here the CDR3 DNA reads TGTGCCAGCAGCCACGGCCCCGGAACGGGAGGTTACGAGCAGTACTTC. Its protein product is CASSHGPGTGGYEQYF. The chain recombines TRBV7-2 with TRBJ2-7, with 7 positions matching TRBD2. CDR3 length equals 16 residues. Germline lookup yields CDR1 SGHTA and CDR2 FQGNSA. The trim removed 5 bases at V and 4 bases at J, leaving 14 bases unmatched.

With regard to this clonotype: The junction and the germline gene differ at one end; a read error may be behind it. The V call is TRBV3-1, the J call TRBJ2-5; D is perhaps TRBD1 or TRBD2 (5 bases each). The CDR3 sequence is 15 residues long. Germline V lookup: CDR1 LGHDT, CDR2 YNNKEL (reference sequence). CDR3 in DNA: TGTGCCTGCAGCAAGGAACTCCAGGGCGGGGAGACCCAGTACTTC. Its protein product is CACSKELQGGETQYF.

The table lists this clonotype with many counts. The chain has TRBV6-5 and TRBJ2-1, with 14 bases matching TRBD2. The J segment lost 8 bases and the V segment lost 0 bases, leaving 9 bases of the junction unmatched. This CDR3 has 18 amino acids. Germline CDR1 MNHEY, CDR2 SVGAGI. The DNA of the CDR3 is TGTGCCAGCAGTTACTCAAATGCGGGACTAGCGGGAGTGGATGAGCAGTTCTTC. Translating gives CASSYSNAGLAGVDEQFF.

This clonotype occurred many times. J is TRBJ2-2 and V is TRBV5-6; no clear D. From germline, CDR1 is SGHDT and CDR2 YYEEEE. Trimming pared 2 bases from V and 3 bases from J, leaving 11 bases between. CDR3 length: 15 residues. The CDR3 region is CASSFIGPHTGELFF. In DNA, the CDR3 is TGTGCCAGCAGCTTCATCGGGCCGCACACCGGGGAGCTGTTTTTT.

In its sample, this clonotype was seen many times. The gene calls are TRBV7-2 and TRBJ2-7; a weak D match, TRBD2 (6 bases). The CDR3 is 12 residues long. Looked up from germline, CDR1 is SGHTA and CDR2 is FQGNSA. Between the trimmed V and J ends, which lost 4 bases and 11 bases, there was a span of 15 bases. For the CDR3, the DNA is TGTGCCAGCAGCTCCTGGGGAGGCTCGAAGTACTTC. It is translated as CASSSWGGSKYF.

In its sample, this clonotype was seen many times. This sequence joins TRBV7-2 and TRBJ2-7; D might be TRBD1 (6 bases). Trimming stripped 5 bases from V and 3 bases from J, with 11 bases between. Germline V lookup: CDR1 SGHTA, CDR2 FQGNSA. The CDR3 spans 13 residues. The CDR3 is CASSLSTGYEQYF. CDR3 DNA sequence: TGTGCCAGCAGCCTATCGACAGGCTACGAGCAGTACTTC.

The chain recombines TRBV3-1 with TRBJ2-1; D ambiguous. Trimming removed 0 bases at V and 8 bases at J, with 29 bases between. Germline V gives CDR1 LGHDT, CDR2 YNNKEL (reference sequence). The length of the CDR3 is 20 residues. In DNA, the CDR3 is TGTGCCAGCAGCCAAGATAATAACCCCCCCGCCCATCCCCCAGCCCATGAGCAGTTCTTC. Residues: CASSQDNNPPAHPPAHEQFF.

This clonotype was seen ten or more times. The rearrangement links TRBV20-1 to TRBJ1-4; D gene ambiguous. Looked up from germline, CDR1 is DFQATT and CDR2 is SNEGSKA (reference sequence). This CDR3 has 13 residues. The V end was cut by 6 bases, the J end by 8 bases, with 16 bases between. CDR3 residues: CSAPIDRGEKLFF. The CDR3 region has the DNA TGCAGTGCGCCGATCGATAGAGGGGAAAAACTGTTTTTT.

This clonotype was seen many times. V usage is TRBV6-5 and J usage is TRBJ1-1, with 10 nucleotides matching TRBD1. Losses at the gene ends were 2 bases for V and 5 bases for J; bases not matched to a gene: 5. This CDR3 contains 15 residues. CDR1 MNHEY and CDR2 SVGAGI come from the germline V gene. CDR3 nucleotides: TGTGCCAGCAGTTACGGGACAGGGGTGAGAACTGAAGCTTTCTTT. This translates into CASSYGTGVRTEAFF.

This clonotype was detected ten times or more. In nucleotides, the CDR3 is TGTGCCAGTAGTATTTTACTAGCGGGAGTCAATGAGCAGTTCTTC. Translating gives CASSILLAGVNEQFF. This chain uses TRBV19 with TRBJ2-1; TRBD2 agrees at 11 bases. Unmatched junction bases numbered 4, after V lost 3 bases and J lost 6 bases. Per the germline V gene, CDR1 is LNHDA and CDR2 is SQIVND (reference sequence). The CDR3 sequence is 15 residues long.

This clonotype was counted at least ten times. The chain carries TRBV5-8 and TRBJ2-7; 8 nucleotides align to TRBD1. Germline lookup yields CDR1 SGHTS and CDR2 YDEGEE. The CDR3 spans 15 residues. Trimming cost V 2 bases and J 2 bases; bases outside gene matches: 6. CDR3 coding DNA: TGTGCCAGCAGCTTAGGCAGGGGGCTCACCTACGAGCAGTACTTC. This sequence encodes CASSLGRGLTYEQYF.

This clonotype was seen many times. The V and J genes are TRBV27 and TRBJ2-3; no clear D gene. This CDR3 comprises 14 residues. Deletions cut 3 bases from V and 2 bases from J, with 9 bases between. Germline V lookup: CDR1 MNHEY, CDR2 SMNVEV (reference sequence). The CDR3 nucleotides are TGTGCCAGCAGTTTGTTCCAGTCCACAGATACGCAGTATTTT. Amino acid sequence: CASSLFQSTDTQYF.

This clonotype has ten or more counts. The chain links TRBV6-5 to TRBJ2-3; D possibly corresponds to TRBD1 (5 bases). CDR3 size: 14 residues. V dropped 0 bases and J dropped 6 bases, with 10 bases sitting between them. In germline, CDR1 is MNHEY, CDR2 SVGAGI. The CDR3 loop is CASSYSQGRDTQYF. CDR3 coding DNA: TGTGCCAGCAGTTACTCGCAGGGTAGGGATACGCAGTATTTT.

This clonotype was recorded many times. The genes are TRBV10-3 and TRBJ2-1; TRBD1 might be the D (5 bases). Germline CDR1 reads ENHRY; CDR2 reads SYGVKD. Trimming took off 6 bases at V and 10 bases at J, with 16 bases between the two ends. The CDR3 is 13 residues long. CDR3 nucleotide sequence: TGTGCCATCAGGGACGAAGGGGCTAACGAGCAGTTCTTC. It encodes CAIRDEGANEQFF.

The chain employs TRBV13 and TRBJ1-1; possible D gene TRBD1, 5 bases. The germline V gene has CDR1 PRHDT and CDR2 FYEKMQ (reference sequence). V was pared by 5 bases and J by 1 base, with 14 bases between. This CDR3 has 15 amino acids. CDR3 protein: CASSANRDSNTEAFF. In DNA form, the CDR3 reads TGTGCCAGCAGCGCAAACCGGGACTCGAACACTGAAGCTTTCTTT.

This clonotype was recorded at least ten times. The chain carries TRBV5-1 and TRBJ2-1; the match to TRBD2 covers 11 bases. This CDR3 has 14 amino acids. J lost 7 bases, V lost 5 bases, and 5 bases had no gene match. The germline V gene encodes CDR1 SGHRS and CDR2 YFSETQ. The CDR3 DNA reads TGCGCCAGCAGAACTAGCGGGAGTGTGAATGAGCAGTTCTTC. Protein product: CASRTSGSVNEQFF.

This clonotype has a count of ten or more. This sequence joins TRBV6-1 and TRBJ2-6, with 9 bases aligning to TRBD1. The CDR3 length is 16 residues. Germline V gives CDR1 MNHNS, CDR2 SASEGT. V lost 9 bases and J lost 0; bases outside the gene matches: 6. The CDR3 region is CASRTGALSGANVLTF. Here the CDR3 DNA reads TGTGCCAGTAGGACAGGGGCCCTCTCTGGGGCCAACGTCCTGACTTTC.